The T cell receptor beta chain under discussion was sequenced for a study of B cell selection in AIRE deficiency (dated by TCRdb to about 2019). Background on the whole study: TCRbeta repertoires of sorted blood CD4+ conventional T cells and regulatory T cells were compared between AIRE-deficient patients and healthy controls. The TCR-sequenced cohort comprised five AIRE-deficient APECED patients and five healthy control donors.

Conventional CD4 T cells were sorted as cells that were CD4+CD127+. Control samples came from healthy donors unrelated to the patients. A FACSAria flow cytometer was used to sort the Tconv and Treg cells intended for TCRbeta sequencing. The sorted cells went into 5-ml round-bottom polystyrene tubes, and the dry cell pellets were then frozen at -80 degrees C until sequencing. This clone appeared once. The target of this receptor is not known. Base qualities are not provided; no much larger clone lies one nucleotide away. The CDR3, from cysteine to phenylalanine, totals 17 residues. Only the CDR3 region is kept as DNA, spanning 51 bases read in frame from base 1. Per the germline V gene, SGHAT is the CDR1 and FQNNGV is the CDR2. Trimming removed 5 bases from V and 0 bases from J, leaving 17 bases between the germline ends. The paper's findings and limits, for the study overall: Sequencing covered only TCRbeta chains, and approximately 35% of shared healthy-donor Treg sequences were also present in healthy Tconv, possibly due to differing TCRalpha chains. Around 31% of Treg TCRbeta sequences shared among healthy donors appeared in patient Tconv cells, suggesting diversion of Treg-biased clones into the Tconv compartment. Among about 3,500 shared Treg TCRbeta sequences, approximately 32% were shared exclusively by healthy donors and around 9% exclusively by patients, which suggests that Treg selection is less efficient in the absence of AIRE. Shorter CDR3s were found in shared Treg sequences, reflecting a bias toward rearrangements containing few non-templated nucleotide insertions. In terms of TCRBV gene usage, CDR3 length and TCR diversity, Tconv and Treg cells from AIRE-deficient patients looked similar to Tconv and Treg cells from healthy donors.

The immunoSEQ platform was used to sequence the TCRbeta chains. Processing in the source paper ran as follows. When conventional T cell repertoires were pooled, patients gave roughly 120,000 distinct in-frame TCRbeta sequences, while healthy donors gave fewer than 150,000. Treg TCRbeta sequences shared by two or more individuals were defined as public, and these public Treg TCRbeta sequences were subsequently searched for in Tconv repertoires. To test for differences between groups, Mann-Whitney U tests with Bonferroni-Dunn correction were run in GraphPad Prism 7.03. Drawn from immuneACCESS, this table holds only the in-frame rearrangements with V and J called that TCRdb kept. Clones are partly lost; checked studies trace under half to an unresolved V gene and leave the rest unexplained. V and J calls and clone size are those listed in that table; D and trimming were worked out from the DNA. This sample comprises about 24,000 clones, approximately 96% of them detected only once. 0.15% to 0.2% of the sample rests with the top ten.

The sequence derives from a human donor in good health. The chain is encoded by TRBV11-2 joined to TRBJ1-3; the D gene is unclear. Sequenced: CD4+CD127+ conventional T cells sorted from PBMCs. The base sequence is TGTGCCAGCAGCCCGTTCCGGGGTTCATACTCTGGAAACACCATATATTTT. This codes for CASSPFRGSYSGNTIYF.